The sample holds one count of the clone carrying this T cell receptor beta chain. Its antigen is as yet unknown. The record originates from a study of shared clonotypes between healthy human individuals. Study findings and constraints: Of the naive CD4 clonotypes, 4% to 5% were shared across a handful of donors.

The protocol was immunoSEQ multiplex PCR, while the TCRdb copy is restricted to in-frame clones and leaves out a portion. The table records about 2.1 million clones, 93% of them present only once. The CDR3 length is 11 residues. Germline V gives CDR1 MNHEY, CDR2 SMNVEV (reference sequence). Trimming removed 10 bases at V and 8 bases at J, with 11 bases between. Naive CD8 isolation took CD45RO-negative cells positively selected for CCR7 and excluded terminally differentiated effector memory CD45RA+ cells. This chain joins TRBV27 and TRBJ2-2, with a possible D match to TRBD2 (6 bases). Specimen: naive CD8+ T cells from PBMCs. This TCR came from a man younger than 35 in good health. Some clones in this sample may be carry-over from other donors' samples. CDR3 sequence (DNA): TGTGCCACCGGGGCGGGAGGGGAGCTGTTTTTT. This translates into CATGAGGELFF.